The 26 T cell receptor beta chains listed next were all sequenced from one sample in a study of cytotoxic CD8 clonotypes in ibrutinib-treated CLL. Libraries were prepared by immunoSEQ multiplex PCR; TCRdb keeps only in-frame clonotypes and omits some of them. The sample contains tens of thousands of clones, less than 75% of which appear only once. This sample comprised PBMCs, obtained after 12 months of ibrutinib treatment. These receptors came from a human donor with chronic lymphocytic leukemia.

The J gene is TRBJ2-2, the V gene TRBV4-1, with 10 nucleotides matching TRBD2. Germline CDR1 is MGHRA and CDR2 is YSYEKL. Trimming took 4 bases from V and 3 from J; bases not matched to a gene: 5. The length of the CDR3 is 16 residues. The CDR3 reads CASSLRLAGHTGELFF. The DNA for the CDR3 is TGCGCCAGCAGCCTTAGACTAGCGGGCCACACCGGGGAGCTGTTTTTT.

The chain carries TRBV25-1 and TRBJ2-5; 7 positions match TRBD2. This CDR3 is 16 amino acids long. The V gene's germline CDR1 is MGHDK and CDR2 SYGVNS. After removal of 3 bases from V and 5 bases from J, the junction contained 12 bases not matched to a gene. CDR3 coding DNA: TGTGCCAGCAGTGAGGGATTGGGGCGGGAGAAGGAGACCCAGTACTTC. It encodes CASSEGLGREKETQYF.

The gene calls are TRBV20-1 and TRBJ2-3; the D is unclear. There are 11 residues in the CDR3. The V end lost 7 bases, the J end lost 1 base, and 6 bases lay between the germline ends. Germline CDR1 reads DFQATT; CDR2 reads SNEGSKA (reference sequence). In DNA, the CDR3 is TGCAGTGACGGTCGCACAGATACGCAGTATTTT. This codes for CSDGRTDTQYF.

This rearrangement joins TRBV6-6 to TRBJ1-2, with TRBD1 matching over 7 bases. CDR3 length: 12 amino acids. The trim removed 6 bases at V and 6 bases at J, leaving 4 bases unmatched. The germline V gene encodes CDR1 MNHNY and CDR2 SVGAGI (reference sequence). The CDR3 spells CASSPQGDGYTF. CDR3 sequence (DNA): TGTGCCAGCAGCCCTCAGGGGGATGGCTACACCTTC.

The chain employs TRBV18 and TRBJ2-7, with D tentatively TRBD2 (6 bases). The germline V gene encodes CDR1 KGHSH and CDR2 LQKENI. The V end lost 2 bases, the J end lost 0 bases, and 14 bases lay between the germline ends. This CDR3 is built from 16 residues. The CDR3 DNA sequence: TGTGCCAGCTCACCATTTCTAGCGTCCGGCTCCTACGAGCAGTACTTC. Its protein product is CASSPFLASGSYEQYF.

The rearrangement joins TRBV2 to TRBJ2-2; 9 positions agree with TRBD2. CDR3 length: 16 residues. Trimming cost V 3 bases and J 2 bases; bases outside gene matches: 4. Germline V gene lookup returns CDR1 SNHLY and CDR2 FYNNEI. CDR3 loop: CASSDSGSGNTGELFF. The CDR3 nucleotides read TGTGCCAGCAGTGATAGCGGGAGTGGCAACACCGGGGAGCTGTTTTTT.

The chain has TRBV30 and TRBJ1-5; 7 nucleotides match TRBD1. Germline CDR1 GTSNPN, CDR2 SVGIG (reference sequence). With V trimmed by 6 bases and J by 5 bases, 7 bases remained unmatched. The CDR3 extends over 13 amino acids. The CDR3, as DNA: TGTGCCTGCCAGACAGGGTTGGATCAGCCCCAGCATTTT. Translated, it gives CACQTGLDQPQHF.

The chain combines TRBV4-1 with TRBJ2-3, with D possibly being TRBD1 (6 bases). The CDR3 totals 14 residues. With 1 base removed from V and 9 bases from J, the gap between germline ends came to 14 bases. Germline V gene sequence: CDR1 MGHRA, CDR2 YSYEKL. The chain's CDR3 is CASSQGPQGRTQYF. In DNA form, the CDR3 reads TGCGCCAGCAGCCAAGGTCCACAGGGTCGCACGCAGTATTTT.

For this clone: This sample includes further DNA sequences coding for the same CDR3. The chain joins TRBV7-9 to TRBJ1-5; the match to TRBD1 covers 8 bases. Looked up from germline, CDR1 is SEHNR and CDR2 is FQNEAQ (reference sequence). This CDR3 region has 15 residues. V dropped 5 bases and J dropped 0; count of bases not matched to a gene: 3. CDR3 loop: CASSPTGGSNQPQHF. The CDR3 DNA follows: TGTGCCAGCAGCCCTACAGGGGGTAGCAATCAGCCCCAGCATTTT.

This clone turned up a few times. The V and J genes are TRBV5-1 and TRBJ2-7; TRBD2 is a possible D gene (5 bases). V was pared by 4 bases and J by 0 bases, with 11 bases between. The CDR3 is made up of 14 amino acids. CDR1 and CDR2 (germline): SGHRS, YFSETQ. CDR3 sequence reads: CASSRTESSYEQYF. CDR3 sequence (DNA): TGCGCCAGCAGCAGGACTGAGAGCTCCTACGAGCAGTACTTC.

J is TRBJ2-5 and V is TRBV25-1; possibly TRBD1 for D (6 bases). The CDR3 is 15 amino acids. The V and J ends lost 3 bases and 4 bases respectively, with 15 bases between them. Germline V gene lookup returns CDR1 MGHDK and CDR2 SYGVNS. The CDR3 is CASSDVQGGGETQYF. CDR3 nucleotides: TGTGCCAGCAGTGATGTACAGGGCGGAGGAGAGACCCAGTACTTC.

This clone was recorded a few times. This sequence joins TRBV10-3 and TRBJ2-2, with 8 bases identical to TRBD2. The CDR3 is 15 residues long. The V segment lost 6 bases and the J segment 3 bases; nucleotides outside the gene matches: 6. In germline, CDR1 is ENHRY, CDR2 SYGVKD. CDR3 nucleotide sequence: TGTGCCATCAGGGGGCTAGCGGGTGACACCGGGGAGCTGTTTTTT. Translated: CAIRGLAGDTGELFF.

This rearrangement joins TRBV19 to TRBJ2-2; TRBD2 agrees at 12 bases. CDR3 length equals 16 residues. From germline, CDR1 is LNHDA and CDR2 SQIVND (reference sequence). V dropped 6 bases and J dropped 6; count of bases not matched to a gene: 8. The CDR3, as DNA: TGTGCCAGTAGAAAGAGACTAGCGGGAGCCCCCGGGGAGCTGTTTTTT. Translated: CASRKRLAGAPGELFF.

The chain is built from TRBV18 and TRBJ2-7; possibly TRBD2 for D (6 bases). Trimming took off 2 bases at V and 2 bases at J, with 10 bases between the two ends. Germline assignment: CDR1 KGHSH and CDR2 LQKENI. This CDR3 comprises 14 residues. CDR3 protein: CASSPTGGAYEQYF. The CDR3 DNA follows: TGTGCCAGCTCACCAACGGGCGGGGCCTACGAGCAGTACTTC.

V gene TRBV5-1 combines with J gene TRBJ2-5; D is possibly TRBD2 (5 bases). Germline V CDR1 and CDR2: SGHRS, YFSETQ. V gave up 0 bases and J gave up 2 bases, with 14 bases separating them. The CDR3 sequence is 16 residues long. The CDR3 region is CASSLALRVIQETQYF. CDR3 bases: TGCGCCAGCAGCTTGGCGTTGAGGGTAATACAAGAGACCCAGTACTTC.

The J gene is TRBJ2-1, the V gene TRBV5-1; D might be TRBD2 (6 bases). The CDR3 is 15 residues long. Germline CDR1 and CDR2: SGHRS and YFSETQ. V dropped 4 bases and J dropped 5 bases, with 16 bases sitting between them. The CDR3 DNA reads as TGCGCCAGCAGCCCCCTTGCGGGGCCAGACAATGAGCAGTTCTTC. Translating it yields CASSPLAGPDNEQFF.

The table lists this clone with a few counts. V and J are TRBV9 and TRBJ2-7; tentatively, D is TRBD1 or TRBD2 (7 bases each). Germline CDR1 SGDLS, CDR2 YYNGEE. Trimming stripped 4 bases from V and 3 bases from J, with 17 bases between. CDR3 length equals 15 residues. CDR3 bases: TGTGCCAGCAGCCAGGGGGGGACAACTGTCTACGAGCAGTACTTC. Its protein product is CASSQGGTTVYEQYF.

V usage is TRBV7-8 and J usage is TRBJ2-5; tentative D call: TRBD1 (5 bases). Trimming pared 0 bases from V and 0 bases from J, leaving 14 bases between. The CDR3 has 17 residues. Germline V gives CDR1 SGHVS, CDR2 FQNEAQ. The CDR3 DNA is TGTGCCAGCAGCTTAGCGCTAAGAGTAGGGGACCAAGAGACCCAGTACTTC. This codes for CASSLALRVGDQETQYF.

The chain employs TRBV6-6 and TRBJ1-5; D is possibly TRBD1 (6 bases). This CDR3 contains 14 residues. Looked up from germline, CDR1 is MNHNY and CDR2 is SVGAGI (reference sequence). Between the trimmed V and J ends, which lost 6 bases and 4 bases, there was a span of 13 bases. The CDR3 DNA sequence: TGTGCCAGCAGCTCCGGGACACCGAATCAGCCCCAGCATTTT. Translating it yields CASSSGTPNQPQHF.

The chain carries TRBV5-6 and TRBJ2-3; D is possibly TRBD2 (5 bases). Germline V gene lookup returns CDR1 SGHDT and CDR2 YYEEEE. V gave up 2 bases and J gave up 4 bases, with 11 bases separating them. The CDR3 runs 14 residues. As DNA, the CDR3 is TGTGCCAGCAGCTTTCTAGCTGTGGCAGATACGCAGTATTTT. Protein product: CASSFLAVADTQYF.

The rearrangement uses TRBV2 and TRBJ2-5; 8 bases map to TRBD1. CDR3 length: 14 amino acids. Germline trimming cut 5 bases from V and 2 bases from J; bases unmatched to any gene: 4. Germline loops: CDR1 SNHLY, CDR2 FYNNEI. The CDR3 DNA reads TGTGCCAGCAGTCGAGGACAGGGACAAGAGACCCAGTACTTC. Translated: CASSRGQGQETQYF.

The rearrangement uses TRBV6-1 and TRBJ1-2; no clear D. Germline values: CDR1 MNHNS, CDR2 SASEGT. The CDR3 contains 15 residues. Trimming took 6 bases from V and 3 from J, leaving 17 bases between them. The CDR3 loop is CASRNDGLGDYGYTF. In DNA form, the CDR3 reads TGTGCCAGCAGGAATGATGGACTCGGCGACTATGGCTACACCTTC.

The V gene is TRBV2, the J gene TRBJ2-1, with 10 bases that match TRBD1. Germline-derived CDR1 and CDR2 are SNHLY and FYNNEI. Trimming cost V 5 bases and J 4 bases; bases outside gene matches: 5. The CDR3 extends over 15 amino acids. The CDR3 nucleotides read TGTGCCAGCAGTCCTGGACAGGGGGGATACAATGAGCAGTTCTTC. Its translation: CASSPGQGGYNEQFF.

The rearrangement joins TRBV7-3 to TRBJ2-3, with 7 bases lining up with TRBD2. Trimming took 5 bases from V and 7 from J; bases not matched to a gene: 21. Germline V gene sequence: CDR1 SGHTA, CDR2 FQGTGA. The CDR3 spans 18 residues. CDR3 DNA sequence: TGTGCCAGCAGCCCCCCGACCCCACCGGCGGGAGTAGTCAATACGCAGTATTTT. Protein: CASSPPTPPAGVVNTQYF.

The chain joins TRBV30 to TRBJ2-7; the D is unclear. Per the germline V gene, CDR1 is GTSNPN and CDR2 is SVGIG (reference sequence). The CDR3 spans 11 residues. V dropped 2 bases and J dropped 1 base, with 3 bases sitting between them. The CDR3 here is CAWSSSYEQYF. The CDR3 DNA follows: TGTGCCTGGAGTTCGTCCTACGAGCAGTACTTC. Supplemented by reference TRBV30 and TRBJ2-7, the full variable domain reads SQTIHQWPATLVQPVGSPLSLECTVEGTSNPNLYWYRQAAGRGLQLLFYSVGIGQISSEVPQNLSASRPQDRQFILSSKKLLLSDSGFYLCAWSSSYEQYFGPGTRLTVT.

V and J are TRBV30 and TRBJ2-3; 7 nucleotides agree with TRBD2. J was trimmed by 1 base and V by 2 bases; bases with no gene match: 6. Germline assignment: CDR1 GTSNPN and CDR2 SVGIG (reference sequence). The CDR3 consists of 15 residues. CDR3 coding DNA: TGTGCCTGGAGTTCCGCGGCGGGAGGCACAGATACGCAGTATTTT. Encoded protein: CAWSSAAGGTDTQYF. Combining the CDR3 with reference TRBV30 and TRBJ2-3 gives the whole variable domain SQTIHQWPATLVQPVGSPLSLECTVEGTSNPNLYWYRQAAGRGLQLLFYSVGIGQISSEVPQNLSASRPQDRQFILSSKKLLLSDSGFYLCAWSSAAGGTDTQYFGPGTRLTVL.